This T cell receptor beta chain is from a study of T cells in localized non-small cell lung cancer. Profiled with immunoSEQ multiplex PCR; TCRdb holds only in-frame clones, not every one. The data contain 2,500 to 3,500 clones, about 29% of them seen just once; the ten biggest clones take up more than 20%. About this clone itself: Its antigen is undetermined.

Notes on the study in general: Adjacent lung was found to contain a median approximately 60 of the top 100 tumor clones. Compared with tumor, uninvolved adjacent lung displayed greater T cell clonality, ranking highest overall. A single tumor region was sequenced, leaving heterogeneity possible.

The clonotype comes from a woman aged 40-69 years with stage I squamous cell lung carcinoma. The sequenced sample was lung tumor tissue, obtained before any cancer treatment.

The CDR3 reads CASSFTGRGTDTQYF. CDR3 DNA: TGTGCCAGCAGCTTCACAGGGAGAGGGACAGATACGCAGTATTTT. This chain links TRBV11-3 with TRBJ2-3; a possible D gene is TRBD1 (6 bases). Germline CDR1 SGHNT, CDR2 YENEEA. The CDR3 has 15 residues. V lost 3 bases and J 3 bases, leaving 13 bases between the germline ends.